One and the same sample provided the 22 T cell receptor beta chains below, sequenced in a study of T cell responses to AZD1222 COVID-19 vaccine. Assay: immunoSEQ multiplex PCR; the TCRdb copy retains only in-frame clones and omits some. The sample holds around 120,000 clones, approximately 93% seen once. The material was peripheral blood, obtained on day 0 of AZD1222 vaccination. Source of these receptors: an adult in good health.

The J gene is TRBJ2-3, the V gene TRBV7-3, with D unresolved. V gave up 5 bases and J gave up 0 bases, with 6 bases separating them. The CDR3 is made up of 13 amino acids. Germline V gene sequence: CDR1 SGHTA, CDR2 FQGTGA. The CDR3 sequence is CASSPQSTDTQYF. CDR3 DNA: TGTGCCAGCAGCCCCCAGAGCACAGATACGCAGTATTTT.

V and J are TRBV5-6 and TRBJ1-4, with D unresolved. Germline V gene data show CDR1 as SGHDT and CDR2 as YYEEEE. V gave up 2 bases and J gave up 0 bases, with 8 bases separating them. The CDR3 contains 15 residues. This chain's CDR3 is CASSFERATNEKLFF. Here the CDR3 DNA reads TGTGCCAGCAGCTTCGAGCGTGCAACTAATGAAAAACTGTTTTTT.

The chain carries TRBV15 and TRBJ2-7; D perhaps matches TRBD2 (5 bases). V was pared by 1 base and J by 2 bases, with 12 bases between. The CDR3 spans 15 residues. Looked up from germline, CDR1 is LNHNV and CDR2 is YYDKDF (reference sequence). In DNA, the CDR3 is TGTGCCACCAGCAGAGTAGGGAGTCCAACCTACGAGCAGTACTTC. It yields the protein CATSRVGSPTYEQYF.

Comment on this clone: At one end the junction does not follow the germline gene, possibly because of a read error. The chain employs TRBV7-2 and TRBJ2-2, with D perhaps matching TRBD2 (7 bases). The length of the CDR3 is 16 residues. CDR1 and CDR2 from the germline V gene are SGHTA and FQGNSA. In nucleotides, the CDR3 is TGTGCCAGCAGCACCGCCTGGGGCGGGGGACACCGGGGAGCCCTTTTT. It yields the protein CASSTAWGGGHRGALF.

The V call is TRBV18, the J call TRBJ1-4; possibly TRBD1 for D (5 bases). The CDR3 loop spans 13 amino acids. V lost 4 bases and J 8 bases, leaving 11 bases between the germline ends. The germline CDR1 and CDR2 sequences are KGHSH and LQKENI. The CDR3 DNA follows: TGTGCCAGCTCACAGGAGCGGGGGGAAAAACTGTTTTTT. Its protein is CASSQERGEKLFF.

This rearrangement joins TRBV5-8 to TRBJ2-2; 8 bases line up with TRBD1. Germline CDR1 is SGHTS and CDR2 is YDEGEE. This CDR3 is 17 amino acids long. Trimming removed 0 bases from V and 8 bases from J; junction bases left unmatched: 12. The CDR3 DNA sequence: TGTGCCAGCAGCTTGGCCCAGGGGGCCACCGCGATGGGGGAGCTGTTTTTT. It encodes CASSLAQGATAMGELFF. Using reference TRBV5-8 and TRBJ2-2 for the parts outside the CDR3, the full variable domain is EAGVTQSPTHLIKTRGQQATLRCSPISGHTSVYWYQQALGLGLQFLLWYDEGEERNRGNFPPRFSGRQFPNYSSELNVNALELEDSALYLCASSLAQGATAMGELFFGEGSRLTVL.

The chain is built from TRBV20-1 and TRBJ1-1; no firm D call. Trimming pared 3 bases from V and 7 bases from J, leaving 6 bases between. Germline V CDR1 and CDR2: DFQATT, SNEGSKA (reference sequence). The CDR3 spans 10 residues. The CDR3 spells CSASSSEAFF. The CDR3 DNA reads TGCAGTGCTAGTAGCAGTGAAGCTTTCTTT.

The chain couples TRBV27 to TRBJ1-5, with TRBD1 matching 7 bases. Germline V gene lookup returns CDR1 MNHEY and CDR2 SMNVEV (reference sequence). This CDR3 has 14 residues. Trimming at V came to 2 bases and at J to 5 bases, leaving 3 bases not matched to a gene. The CDR3 DNA follows: TGTGCCAGCAGTTTAAGGGGACAGTATCAGCCCCAGCATTTT. Translating it yields CASSLRGQYQPQHF.

V and J are TRBV5-1 and TRBJ2-1; 7 bases are a match to TRBD1. The CDR3 spans 15 residues. V dropped 4 bases and J dropped 4; count of bases not matched to a gene: 8. Germline CDR1 reads SGHRS; CDR2 reads YFSETQ. CDR3 loop: CASSPETGQYNEQFF. DNA for the CDR3: TGCGCCAGCAGCCCGGAGACGGGACAGTACAATGAGCAGTTCTTC. Supplemented by reference TRBV5-1 and TRBJ2-1, the full variable domain reads KAGVTQTPRYLIKTRGQQVTLSCSPISGHRSVSWYQQTPGQGLQFLFEYFSETQRNKGNFPGRFSGRQFSNSRSEMNVSTLELGDSALYLCASSPETGQYNEQFFGPGTRLTVL.

V is TRBV12-5 and J is TRBJ2-1, with D tentatively TRBD1 (5 bases). Germline loops: CDR1 LGHNT, CDR2 FRNRAP. CDR3 length: 14 residues. V was pared by 6 bases and J by 2 bases, with 11 bases between. CDR3 nucleotide sequence: TGTGCTAGTGGATCACAGGCAACCTACAATGAGCAGTTCTTC. Amino acid sequence: CASGSQATYNEQFF.

This clone was detected only a few times. The chain joins TRBV2 to TRBJ1-6; D uncertain. Trimming removed 6 bases at V and 6 bases at J, with 18 bases between. The CDR3 spans 16 residues. Germline V gene data show CDR1 as SNHLY and CDR2 as FYNNEI. CDR3 sequence reads: CASSARASAGNSPLHF. Written as DNA, the CDR3 is TGTGCCAGCAGCGCTAGGGCCTCGGCCGGTAATTCACCCCTCCACTTT.

This rearrangement joins TRBV6-5 to TRBJ1-1; D is possibly TRBD1 (6 bases). The CDR3 consists of 13 residues. Looked up from germline, CDR1 is MNHEY and CDR2 is SVGAGI. The germline V and J ends were trimmed by 7 bases and 8 bases, with 17 bases remaining between them. The CDR3 region is CASTGWDTQEAFF. CDR3 coding DNA: TGTGCCAGCACAGGGTGGGACACACAAGAAGCTTTCTTT.

V and J are TRBV29-1 and TRBJ2-3; a weak D match, TRBD2 (5 bases). Trimming shortened V by 4 bases and J by 2 bases, and 13 bases separated the two germline ends. CDR1 is SQVTM, CDR2 ANQGSEA, per germline. The CDR3 totals 14 residues. CDR3 DNA sequence: TGCAGCGTTGTACTAGGGCCTTCCACAGATACGCAGTATTTT. Translation gives CSVVLGPSTDTQYF.

This clone was detected a few times. The V and J genes are TRBV25-1 and TRBJ2-1; 9 bases fit TRBD2. CDR1 MGHDK and CDR2 SYGVNS come from the germline V gene. The CDR3 is made up of 14 amino acids. V dropped 7 bases and J dropped 8; count of bases not matched to a gene: 9. The CDR3 region has the DNA TGTGCCAGCACTATGGGCGGGGGGGTCGATGAGCAGTTCTTC. Its protein product is CASTMGGGVDEQFF.

The rearrangement links TRBV24-1 to TRBJ1-5; 9 bases are a match to TRBD1. Germline V gene sequence: CDR1 KGHDR, CDR2 SFDVKD. Trimming at V came to 1 base and at J to 3 bases, leaving 21 bases not matched to a gene. The CDR3 is made up of 22 amino acids. This CDR3 is CATSDLATELWGQGTSNQPQHF. The CDR3 DNA sequence: TGTGCCACCAGTGATTTAGCGACAGAGCTTTGGGGACAGGGAACATCCAATCAGCCCCAGCATTTT.

CDR3 in DNA: TGTGCCACCAGCAGAGGCACAGGGGCAAAAGCAGATACGCAGTATTTT. This sequence encodes CATSRGTGAKADTQYF. The chain combines TRBV15 with TRBJ2-3; 7 bases are a match to TRBD1. The CDR3 totals 16 residues. V trimming: 1 base; J trimming: 4 bases; junction bases outside the gene matches: 8. Germline V lookup: CDR1 LNHNV, CDR2 YYDKDF (reference sequence). Full variable domain (remainder filled in from reference TRBV15 and TRBJ2-3): DAMVIQNPRYQVTQFGKPVTLSCSQTLNHNVMYWYQQKSSQAPKLLFHYYDKDFNNEADTPDNFQSRRPNTSFCFLDIRSPGLGDTAMYLCATSRGTGAKADTQYFGPGTRLTVL.

CDR3 region: CASSQVGIGEQFF. The CDR3 DNA is TGTGCCAGCAGCCAAGTAGGGATTGGGGAGCAGTTCTTC. This chain links TRBV4-2 with TRBJ2-1; D call uncertain. Germline V CDR1 and CDR2: LGHNA, YNFKEQ. CDR3 length: 13 amino acids. V shed 1 base and J shed 10 bases, with 11 bases lying between them.

The gene calls are TRBV13 and TRBJ2-2; 10 bases agree with TRBD2. The CDR3 runs 15 residues. V was pared by 5 bases and J by 4 bases, with 4 bases of the junction left unmatched. Germline CDR1 is PRHDT and CDR2 is FYEKMQ (reference sequence). CDR3 sequence: CASSLIAGGTGELFF. Here the CDR3 DNA reads TGTGCCAGCAGCCTAATAGCGGGAGGCACCGGGGAGCTGTTTTTT.

The V gene is TRBV5-6, the J gene TRBJ1-2, with 8 bases identical to TRBD1. The CDR3 contains 13 residues. CDR1 and CDR2 from the germline V gene are SGHDT and YYEEEE. J was trimmed by 5 bases and V by 4 bases; bases with no gene match: 4. CDR3 residues: CASSLDREYGYTF. The DNA of the CDR3 is TGTGCCAGCAGCCTGGACAGGGAGTATGGCTACACCTTC.

The CDR3 nucleotides are TGTGCCAGCTCACCAGTTCCACATACGCAGTATTTT. Its protein is CASSPVPHTQYF. The chain is built from TRBV18 and TRBJ2-3; D is ambiguous. The germline CDR1 and CDR2 sequences are KGHSH and LQKENI. The ends were cut back, 2 bases at V and 7 bases at J, with 7 bases in the middle. The CDR3 runs 12 residues.

The chain has TRBV30 and TRBJ2-3; D remains ambiguous. Trimming left V 0 bases short and J 5 bases short, with 9 bases between. Germline assignment: CDR1 GTSNPN and CDR2 SVGIG (reference sequence). This CDR3 has 13 residues. The CDR3 sequence is CAWSVTVRDTQYF. The DNA of the CDR3 is TGTGCCTGGAGTGTAACCGTGCGAGATACGCAGTATTTT.

The rearrangement links TRBV29-1 to TRBJ2-1, with no clear D. Per the germline V gene, CDR1 is SQVTM and CDR2 is ANQGSEA. Trimming removed 6 bases at V and 7 bases at J, with 1 base between. The CDR3 runs 8 residues. The CDR3 is CSVNEQFF. The CDR3 DNA follows: TGCAGCGTGAATGAGCAGTTCTTC.